A selection of T cell receptor beta chains follows, all from one sample in a study of blood T cells in healthy people across ages. One entry per CDR3 protein, called by TCRdb with MiXCR from the 5' RACE reads. The sample has more than 800,000 distinct CDR3 sequences, less than 35% seen once. Sequencing was carried out using blood. The receptors come from a woman aged 80 or over in good health. CDR3s include the opening cysteine and the closing phenylalanine or tryptophan. A D gene is named only where the DNA matches it firmly. Clone size is not always given. Where it is, it says once, few, many or a class for expanded clones.

V gene: TRBV7-2; clone size: NA; D gene: NA; J gene: TRBJ1-3; CDR3 protein: CASSLVGNTIYF; CDR3 DNA: TGTGCCAGCAGCTTAGTTGGAAACACCATATATTTT
V gene: TRBV4-2; clone size: few; D gene: NA; J gene: TRBJ2-2; CDR3 protein: CASSQDRAGTGELFF; CDR3 DNA: TGTGCCAGCAGCCAAGATCGGGCGGGAACCGGGGAGCTGTTTTTT
V gene: TRBV10-2; clone size: NA; D gene: TRBD1; J gene: TRBJ1-1; CDR3 protein: CASRGTGGQAFF; CDR3 DNA: TGCGCCAGCCGAGGGACAGGGGGCCAAGCTTTCTTT
V gene: TRBV7-8; clone size: few; D gene: TRBD2; J gene: TRBJ2-5; CDR3 protein: CASSQRGGGVTQETQYF; CDR3 DNA: TGTGCCAGCAGCCAACGTGGGGGGGGGGTGACACAAGAGACCCAGTACTTC
V gene: TRBV6-1; clone size: few; D gene: TRBD1; J gene: TRBJ1-2; CDR3 protein: CASRYKGQGYGYTF; CDR3 DNA: TGTGCCAGCAGATACAAAGGACAGGGGTATGGCTACACCTTC
V gene: TRBV6-1; clone size: NA; D gene: NA; J gene: TRBJ2-7; CDR3 protein: CASSQHSPGRGRGSYGQYF; CDR3 DNA: TGTGCCAGCAGTCAGCATAGCCCAGGACGGGGGAGAGGCTCCTACGGGCAGTACTTC
V gene: TRBV15; clone size: many; D gene: TRBD1; J gene: TRBJ2-5; CDR3 protein: CATSRAGQRETQYF; CDR3 DNA: TGTGCCACCAGCAGAGCGGGACAGCGAGAGACCCAGTACTTC
V gene: TRBV18; clone size: NA; D gene: TRBD1; J gene: TRBJ1-1; CDR3 protein: CASSPRTGEGATEAFF; CDR3 DNA: TGTGCCAGCTCACCACGGACGGGGGAGGGGGCCACTGAAGCTTTCTTT
V gene: TRBV7-3; clone size: NA; D gene: TRBD1; J gene: TRBJ2-1; CDR3 protein: CASSPTGDGYNEQFF; CDR3 DNA: TGTGCCAGCAGCCCGACAGGGGATGGCTACAATGAGCAGTTCTTC
V gene: TRBV24-1; clone size: NA; D gene: NA; J gene: TRBJ1-5; CDR3 protein: CATSDPAPNQPQHF; CDR3 DNA: TGTGCCACCAGTGATCCGGCCCCCAATCAGCCCCAGCATTTT
V gene: TRBV7-9; clone size: NA; D gene: NA; J gene: TRBJ1-2; CDR3 protein: CASSLGISNYGYTF; CDR3 DNA: TGTGCCAGCAGCTTGGGCATATCTAACTATGGCTACACCTTC
V gene: TRBV7-2; clone size: NA; D gene: NA; J gene: TRBJ2-2; CDR3 protein: CASGLQATGELFF; CDR3 DNA: TGTGCCAGCGGCTTACAGGCAACCGGGGAGCTGTTTTTT
V gene: TRBV6-7; clone size: few; D gene: NA; J gene: TRBJ2-5; CDR3 protein: CASSQPGGYQETQYF; CDR3 DNA: TGTGCCAGCAGTCAACCCGGGGGTTACCAAGAGACCCAGTACTTC
V gene: TRBV6-5; clone size: many; D gene: TRBD2; J gene: TRBJ2-1; CDR3 protein: CASSKVAGGPYNEQFF; CDR3 DNA: TGTGCCAGCAGTAAGGTAGCGGGGGGACCTTACAATGAGCAGTTCTTC
V gene: TRBV7-2; clone size: many; D gene: TRBD1; J gene: TRBJ2-7; CDR3 protein: CASNRDRGAYEQYF; CDR3 DNA: TGTGCCAGCAACAGGGACAGGGGCGCCTACGAGCAGTACTTC
V gene: TRBV18; clone size: NA; D gene: NA; J gene: TRBJ1-1; CDR3 protein: CASSQAQASLNTEAFF; CDR3 DNA: TGTGCCAGCTCACAAGCCCAGGCCAGCCTGAACACTGAAGCTTTCTTT
V gene: TRBV7-2; clone size: many; D gene: NA; J gene: TRBJ1-2; CDR3 protein: CASSNYGYTF; CDR3 DNA: TGTGCCAGCAGTAACTATGGCTACACCTTC
V gene: TRBV29-1; clone size: many; D gene: NA; J gene: TRBJ2-5; CDR3 protein: CSWMGAEETQYF; CDR3 DNA: TGCAGCTGGATGGGGGCCGAAGAGACCCAGTACTTC